The 20 T cell receptor beta chains below all came from one sample that was sequenced in a study of cytomegalovirus exposure and HLA in healthy donors. The PCR employed 60 Vbeta primers together with 13 Jbeta primers. The protocol was immunoSEQ multiplex PCR, while the TCRdb copy is restricted to in-frame clones and leaves out a portion. The sample yields 70,000 or so clones, of which the top ten take up about 5%. The sequencing input was PBMCs. The receptor source for this set is a middle-aged man in good health and CMV-seronegative.

V is TRBV2 and J is TRBJ1-1; D is unresolved. Looked up from germline, CDR1 is SNHLY and CDR2 is FYNNEI. The CDR3 has 14 amino acids. Trimming pared 6 bases from V and 0 bases from J, leaving 11 bases between. CDR3 nucleotides: TGTGCCAGCAGCATTACTGGAGTGAACACTGAAGCTTTCTTT. Translating gives CASSITGVNTEAFF.

The chain employs TRBV7-9 and TRBJ2-7; tentatively, D is TRBD1 (6 bases). Trimming took 2 bases from V and 6 from J, leaving 17 bases between them. CDR1 and CDR2 from the germline V gene are SEHNR and FQNEAQ (reference sequence). The CDR3 totals 15 residues. CDR3 in amino acids: CASSLYGQPPPEQYF. The CDR3 DNA follows: TGTGCCAGCAGCTTATATGGACAGCCGCCTCCCGAGCAGTACTTC.

This rearrangement joins TRBV7-2 to TRBJ2-1, with D uncertain. The ends were cut back, 0 bases at V and 3 bases at J, with 9 bases in the middle. The germline CDR1 and CDR2 sequences are SGHTA and FQGNSA. This CDR3 comprises 15 residues. The CDR3 DNA reads as TGTGCCAGCAGCTTAGCTTCCGGGTTCTACAATGAGCAGTTCTTC. Amino acids: CASSLASGFYNEQFF. Full variable domain (rest looked up from reference TRBV7-2 and TRBJ2-1): GAGVSQSPSNKVTEKGKDVELRCDPISGHTALYWYRQSLGQGLEFLIYFQGNSAPDKSGLPSDRFSAERTGGSVSTLTIQRTQQEDSAVYLCASSLASGFYNEQFFGPGTRLTVL.

The chain is built from TRBV5-4 and TRBJ2-1; the D gene is possibly TRBD2 (5 bases). Trimming removed 4 bases from V and 7 bases from J, with 9 bases in between. In germline, CDR1 is SGHNT, CDR2 YYREEE (reference sequence). CDR3 length: 12 residues. Written as DNA, the CDR3 is TGTGCCAGCAGCCAACGGGGAAATGAGCAGTTCTTC. As protein: CASSQRGNEQFF.

The chain links TRBV19 to TRBJ2-4; the D gene is possibly TRBD1 (6 bases). V lost 4 bases and J 1 base, leaving 14 bases between the germline ends. The germline CDR1 and CDR2 sequences are LNHDA and SQIVND (reference sequence). This CDR3 region has 16 residues. Here the CDR3 reads CASSRQLRGAKNIQYF. CDR3 bases: TGTGCCAGTAGTAGGCAACTCAGGGGTGCCAAAAACATTCAGTACTTC.

The DNA for the CDR3 is TGCGCCAGCAGCCAAAGGACTAGGGGAGGGTCTGGGGCCAACGTCCTGACTTTC. Amino acids: CASSQRTRGGSGANVLTF. This chain joins TRBV4-3 and TRBJ2-6; 7 positions match TRBD2. CDR3 size: 18 residues. Germline V CDR1 and CDR2: LGHNA, YSLEER. J gave up 1 base and V 2 bases, and 8 bases lay outside the gene matches.

V gene TRBV7-9 combines with J gene TRBJ2-3; 7 bases map to TRBD2. Germline loops: CDR1 SEHNR, CDR2 FQNEAQ (reference sequence). With V trimmed by 5 bases and J by 5 bases, 10 bases remained unmatched. This CDR3 comprises 15 residues. CDR3 loop: CASSLGLEARDTQYF. CDR3 DNA sequence: TGTGCCAGCAGCCTAGGACTAGAAGCCCGAGATACGCAGTATTTT.

V gene TRBV15 combines with J gene TRBJ2-3; TRBD2 matches at 9 bases. Germline V CDR1 and CDR2: LNHNV, YYDKDF (reference sequence). J lost 2 bases, V lost 1 base, and 7 bases had no gene match. This CDR3 has 17 amino acids. As DNA, the CDR3 is TGTGCCACCAGCAGAGGTCTAGCGGGATATCTCACAGATACGCAGTATTTT. As protein: CATSRGLAGYLTDTQYF. The whole variable domain, filled in from reference TRBV15 and TRBJ2-3, reads DAMVIQNPRYQVTQFGKPVTLSCSQTLNHNVMYWYQQKSSQAPKLLFHYYDKDFNNEADTPDNFQSRRPNTSFCFLDIRSPGLGDTAMYLCATSRGLAGYLTDTQYFGPGTRLTVL.

The chain has TRBV19 and TRBJ1-1; D gene unclear. V lost 4 bases, J lost 0 bases, and 3 bases lay in between. This CDR3 comprises 12 residues. The germline gives CDR1 LNHDA, CDR2 SQIVND (reference sequence). The CDR3 protein is CASSRVNTEAFF. DNA for the CDR3: TGTGCCAGTAGTAGAGTGAACACTGAAGCTTTCTTT.

V is TRBV7-9 and J is TRBJ2-7; 10 positions agree with TRBD1. Germline CDR1 and CDR2: SEHNR and FQNEAQ (reference sequence). The CDR3 is 15 residues long. Trimming removed 4 bases from V and 1 base from J; junction bases left unmatched: 4. The CDR3 spells CASSSWTGGSYEQYF. CDR3 DNA: TGTGCCAGCAGCTCCTGGACAGGGGGTTCCTACGAGCAGTACTTC.

This chain joins TRBV4-3 and TRBJ2-7; 7 bases agree with TRBD1. CDR1 is LGHNA and CDR2 is YSLEER in the germline V gene. V gave up 1 base and J gave up 6 bases; unmatched junction bases: 9. There are 15 residues in the CDR3. CDR3 loop: CASSQVGQPLGEQYF. In DNA, the CDR3 is TGCGCCAGCAGCCAAGTGGGACAGCCATTGGGCGAGCAGTACTTC.

With respect to this clone: At one end the junction does not follow the germline gene, possibly because of a read error. The J gene is TRBJ2-3, the V gene TRBV7-7; TRBD2 might be the D (6 bases). The CDR3 consists of 17 residues. Germline V gene sequence: CDR1 SSHAT, CDR2 FNYEAQ (reference sequence). The CDR3 nucleotides read TGTGCTAGCAGGCCGGGACTGGGGAATTTGAGCACAGATACGCAGTATTTT. It translates to CASRPGLGNLSTDTQYF.

The gene calls are TRBV19 and TRBJ1-4, with 11 positions matching TRBD1. There are 16 residues in the CDR3. Per the germline V gene, CDR1 is LNHDA and CDR2 is SQIVND (reference sequence). The V gene end was trimmed by 7 bases and the J gene end by 8 bases; junction bases not matched to a gene: 12. Here the CDR3 DNA reads TGTGCCAGTACTTGGACAGGGGGCTCCCAGGGAGAAAAACTGTTTTTT. This encodes CASTWTGGSQGEKLFF.

V and J are TRBV7-8 and TRBJ2-7; TRBD2 aligns across 7 bases. V was clipped by 11 bases and J by 8 bases; unmatched bases: 15. The CDR3 has 13 amino acids. From germline, CDR1 is SGHVS and CDR2 FQNEAQ. DNA of the CDR3: TGTGCCGGCACCCCCGGGGGGAGTTTTCAGCAGTACTTC. It specifies CAGTPGGSFQQYF.

The chain couples TRBV4-1 to TRBJ1-1; D not certain. V was trimmed by 0 bases and J by 1 base, leaving 12 bases between them. CDR3 length equals 16 residues. Per the germline V gene, CDR1 is MGHRA and CDR2 is YSYEKL. In nucleotides, the CDR3 is TGCGCCAGCAGCCAAGATGCTGGGGAGGCGAACACTGAAGCTTTCTTT. This translates into CASSQDAGEANTEAFF.

The V gene is TRBV6-6, the J gene TRBJ2-2; 12 bases are a match to TRBD2. The length of the CDR3 is 14 residues. Trimming removed 6 bases from V and 4 bases from J; junction bases left unmatched: 0. The germline CDR1 and CDR2 sequences are MNHNY and SVGAGI (reference sequence). The CDR3 nucleotides are TGTGCCAGCAGGACTAGCGGGGGCACCGGGGAGCTGTTTTTT. Encoded protein: CASRTSGGTGELFF.

On this clone: At the DNA level, this CDR3 is encoded by other sequences in the same sample as well. The chain has TRBV10-2 and TRBJ2-2; 11 bases are a match to TRBD2. This CDR3 region has 16 residues. The V gene's germline CDR1 is WSHSY and CDR2 SAAADI. Losses at the gene ends were 6 bases for V and 0 bases for J; bases not matched to a gene: 3. The CDR3 protein is CASRDSGGANTGELFF. The CDR3 DNA sequence: TGCGCCAGCAGAGATAGCGGGGGGGCGAACACCGGGGAGCTGTTTTTT.

This rearrangement joins TRBV6-1 to TRBJ2-1, with D possibly being TRBD2 (5 bases). The CDR3 extends over 13 amino acids. With 7 bases removed from V and 3 bases from J, the gap between germline ends came to 10 bases. CDR1 is MNHNS and CDR2 is SASEGT in the germline V gene. In DNA, the CDR3 is TGTGCCAGCACACTAGTTTTCTACAATGAGCAGTTCTTC. Its protein product is CASTLVFYNEQFF.

The chain links TRBV19 to TRBJ2-2; tentatively, D is TRBD2 (5 bases). Trimming shortened V by 8 bases and J by 5 bases, and 15 bases separated the two germline ends. The CDR3 consists of 14 residues. The V gene's germline CDR1 is LNHDA and CDR2 SQIVND (reference sequence). The CDR3 sequence: CASSPLGGTGELFF. Written as DNA, the CDR3 is TGTGCCAGTTCTCCACTAGGTGGAACCGGGGAGCTGTTTTTT.

The CDR3 nucleotides read TGCGCCAGCAGTGGTAAAAAGGGGACCTACGAGCAGTACTTC. It codes for CASSGKKGTYEQYF. This rearrangement joins TRBV10-1 to TRBJ2-7; a weak D match, TRBD1 (5 bases). Per germline, CDR1 WNHNN and CDR2 SYGVQD (reference sequence). The CDR3 runs 14 residues. V was pared by 4 bases and J by 2 bases, with 12 bases between.